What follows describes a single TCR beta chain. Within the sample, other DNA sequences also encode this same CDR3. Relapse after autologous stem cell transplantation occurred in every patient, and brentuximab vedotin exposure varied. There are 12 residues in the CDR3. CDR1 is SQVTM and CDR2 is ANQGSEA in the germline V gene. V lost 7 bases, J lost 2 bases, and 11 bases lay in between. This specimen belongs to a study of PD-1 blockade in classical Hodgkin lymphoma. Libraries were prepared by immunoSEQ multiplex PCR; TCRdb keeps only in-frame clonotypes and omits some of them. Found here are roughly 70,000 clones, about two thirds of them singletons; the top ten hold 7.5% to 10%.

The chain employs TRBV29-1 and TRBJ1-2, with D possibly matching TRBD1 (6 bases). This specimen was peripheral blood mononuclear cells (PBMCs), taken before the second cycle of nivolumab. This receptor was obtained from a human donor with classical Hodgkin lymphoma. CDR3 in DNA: TGCAGCGGGGGGGGCAGCAACTATGGCTACACCTTC. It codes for CSGGGSNYGYTF.